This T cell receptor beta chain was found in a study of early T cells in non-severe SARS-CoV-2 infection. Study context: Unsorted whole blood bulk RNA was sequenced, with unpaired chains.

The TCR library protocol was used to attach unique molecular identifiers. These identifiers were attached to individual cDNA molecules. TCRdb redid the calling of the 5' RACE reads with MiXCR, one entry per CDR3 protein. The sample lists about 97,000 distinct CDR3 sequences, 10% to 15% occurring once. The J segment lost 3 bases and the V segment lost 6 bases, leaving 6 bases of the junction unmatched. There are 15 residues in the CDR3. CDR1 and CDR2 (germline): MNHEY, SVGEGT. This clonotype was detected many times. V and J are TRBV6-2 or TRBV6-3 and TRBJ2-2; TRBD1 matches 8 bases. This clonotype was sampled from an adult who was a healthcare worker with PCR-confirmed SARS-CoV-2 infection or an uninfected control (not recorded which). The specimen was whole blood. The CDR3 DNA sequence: TGTGCCAGCAGCCATCGGACAGGGCACACCGGGGAGCTGTTTTTT. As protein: CASSHRTGHTGELFF.